The clone carrying this TCR beta chain was counted a few times. CDR1 SGHKS and CDR2 YYEKEE come from the germline V gene (reference sequence). V shed 4 bases and J shed 2 bases, with 13 bases lying between them. The CDR3 is made up of 14 amino acids. Unique molecular identifiers were in the cDNA, with template-switch universal primer binding. TCRdb processed the 5' RACE reads anew with MiXCR; each CDR3 protein has one entry. The sample has fewer than 650,000 distinct CDR3 sequences, 7.1% seen once; the top ten hold about 1.5%. The data were obtained in a study of identical twins. This sample was shared with a second study, whose subject was yellow fever vaccine responses in identical twins.

This sequence originates from a woman aged 18-35 years in good health. The material sequenced was PBMCs. V gene TRBV5-5 combines with J gene TRBJ2-7; the D gene could be TRBD1 or TRBD2 (6 bases each). The CDR3 DNA reads as TGTGCCAGCAGCCAAAGGGGGGCCGCCTACGAGCAGTACGTC. Protein sequence: CASSQRGAAYEQYV.